This TCR beta chain was retrieved from a study of cytomegalovirus exposure and HLA in healthy donors. Whole-study context: Approximately 180 million T cells yielded 100 million or so unique TCR beta sequences in earlier analysis. Study results and caveats: CMV serostatus alone was available as immune exposure information.

The PCR was carried out with 60 Vbeta primers and 13 Jbeta primers. The protocol was immunoSEQ multiplex PCR, while the TCRdb copy is restricted to in-frame clones and leaves out a portion. Among around 200,000 clones listed, about 86% were seen once. The CDR3 runs to 16 residues. The germline CDR1 and CDR2 sequences are SEHNR and FQNEAQ (reference sequence). Trimming at V came to 4 bases and at J to 5 bases, leaving 11 bases not matched to a gene. In regard to this clone: Its cognate antigen is unknown.

The rearrangement links TRBV7-9 to TRBJ2-7; TRBD2 matches 10 bases. This receptor was identified in a woman aged 25 to 39 in good health and CMV-seronegative. The sample comprised PBMCs. The CDR3 nucleotides read TGTGCCAGCAGCTCCAGACTAGCGGGCCTCATGGACGAGCAGTACTTC. It codes for CASSSRLAGLMDEQYF.